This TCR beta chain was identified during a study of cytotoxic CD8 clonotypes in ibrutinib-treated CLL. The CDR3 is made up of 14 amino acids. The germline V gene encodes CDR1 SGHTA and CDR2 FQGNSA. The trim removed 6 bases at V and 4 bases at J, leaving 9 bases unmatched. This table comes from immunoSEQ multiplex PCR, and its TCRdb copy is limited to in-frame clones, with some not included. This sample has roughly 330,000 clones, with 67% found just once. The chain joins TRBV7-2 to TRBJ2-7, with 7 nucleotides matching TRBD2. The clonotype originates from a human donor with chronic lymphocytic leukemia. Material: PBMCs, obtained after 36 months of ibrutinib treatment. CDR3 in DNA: TGTGCCAGCAGGCCAGGACTAGACAGATACGAGCAGTACTTC. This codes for CASRPGLDRYEQYF.